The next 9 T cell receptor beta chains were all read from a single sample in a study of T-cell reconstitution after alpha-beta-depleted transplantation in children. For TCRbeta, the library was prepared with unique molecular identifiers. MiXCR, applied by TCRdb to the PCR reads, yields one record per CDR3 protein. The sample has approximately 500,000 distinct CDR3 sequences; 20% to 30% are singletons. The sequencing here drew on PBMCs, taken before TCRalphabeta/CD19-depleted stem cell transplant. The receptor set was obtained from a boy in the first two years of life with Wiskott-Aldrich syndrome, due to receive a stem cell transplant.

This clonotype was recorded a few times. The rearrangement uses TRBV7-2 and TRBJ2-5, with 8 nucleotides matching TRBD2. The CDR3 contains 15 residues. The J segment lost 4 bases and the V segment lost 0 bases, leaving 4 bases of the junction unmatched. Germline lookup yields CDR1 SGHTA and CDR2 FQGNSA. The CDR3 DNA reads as TGTGCCAGCAGCTTAGCTGGGACTAGAGGAGAGACCCAGTACTTC. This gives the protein CASSLAGTRGETQYF. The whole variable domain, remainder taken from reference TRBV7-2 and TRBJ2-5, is GAGVSQSPSNKVTEKGKDVELRCDPISGHTALYWYRQSLGQGLEFLIYFQGNSAPDKSGLPSDRFSAERTGGSVSTLTIQRTQQEDSAVYLCASSLAGTRGETQYFGPGTRLLVL.

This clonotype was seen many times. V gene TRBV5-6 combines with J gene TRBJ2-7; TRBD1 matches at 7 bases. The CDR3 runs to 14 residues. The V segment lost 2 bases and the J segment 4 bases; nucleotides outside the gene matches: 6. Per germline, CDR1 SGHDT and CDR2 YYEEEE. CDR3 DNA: TGTGCCAGCAGCTTCGGGCAGGGACAGTACGAGCAGTACTTC. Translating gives CASSFGQGQYEQYF.

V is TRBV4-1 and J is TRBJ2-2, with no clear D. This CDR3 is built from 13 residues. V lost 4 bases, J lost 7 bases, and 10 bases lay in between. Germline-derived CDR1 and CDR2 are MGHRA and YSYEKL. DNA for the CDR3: TGCGCCAGCAGCCCACTAATCCTCGGGGAGCTGTTTTTT. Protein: CASSPLILGELFF.

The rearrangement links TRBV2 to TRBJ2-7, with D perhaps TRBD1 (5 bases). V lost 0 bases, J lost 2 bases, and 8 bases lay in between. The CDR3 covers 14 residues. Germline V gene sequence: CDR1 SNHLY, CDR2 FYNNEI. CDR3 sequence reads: CASSEAAGPYEQYF. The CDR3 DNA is TGTGCCAGCAGTGAAGCGGCAGGGCCCTACGAGCAGTACTTC.

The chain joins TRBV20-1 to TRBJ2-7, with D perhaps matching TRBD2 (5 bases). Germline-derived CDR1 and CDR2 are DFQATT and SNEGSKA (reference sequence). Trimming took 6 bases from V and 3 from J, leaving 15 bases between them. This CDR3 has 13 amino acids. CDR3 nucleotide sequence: TGCAGTGCCCTAGAGGAGGACCTCTACGAGCAGTACTTC. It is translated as CSALEEDLYEQYF.

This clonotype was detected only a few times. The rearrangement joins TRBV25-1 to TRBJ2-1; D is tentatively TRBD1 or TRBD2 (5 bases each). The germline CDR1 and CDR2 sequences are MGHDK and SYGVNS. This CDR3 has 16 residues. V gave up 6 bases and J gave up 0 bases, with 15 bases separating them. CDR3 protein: CASRGDGASSYNEQFF. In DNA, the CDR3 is TGTGCCAGCAGGGGGGACGGTGCGAGCTCCTACAATGAGCAGTTCTTC.

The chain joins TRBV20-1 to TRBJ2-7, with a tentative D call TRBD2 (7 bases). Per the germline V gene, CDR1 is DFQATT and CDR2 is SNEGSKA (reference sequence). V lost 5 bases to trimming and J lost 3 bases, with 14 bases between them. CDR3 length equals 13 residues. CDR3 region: CSAPRGGGYEQYF. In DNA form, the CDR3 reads TGCAGTGCTCCGAGGGGGGGAGGCTACGAGCAGTACTTC.

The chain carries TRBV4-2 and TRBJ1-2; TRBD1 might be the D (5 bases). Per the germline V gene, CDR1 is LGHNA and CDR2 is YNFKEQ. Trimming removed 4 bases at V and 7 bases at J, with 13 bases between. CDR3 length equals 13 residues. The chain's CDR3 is CASSPAGGFGYTF. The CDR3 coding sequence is TGTGCCAGCAGCCCGGCCGGGGGATTTGGCTACACCTTC.

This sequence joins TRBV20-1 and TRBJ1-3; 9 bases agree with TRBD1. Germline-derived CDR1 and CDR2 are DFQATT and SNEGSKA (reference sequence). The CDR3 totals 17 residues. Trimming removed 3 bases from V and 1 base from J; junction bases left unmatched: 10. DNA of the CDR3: TGCAGTGCTAGCCAGGGAGGAGACAGGGGGTCTGGAAACACCATATATTTT. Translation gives CSASQGGDRGSGNTIYF.